The T cell receptor (beta chain) under discussion was sequenced for a study of cytomegalovirus exposure and HLA in healthy donors. Study conclusions and caveats: About 180 TCR beta chains were listed as cytomegalovirus-associated. There was a cluster of highly shared sequence variants that was likely a sequencing artifact.

Regarding this clone: Its antigen is currently unknown. The junction and the germline gene differ at one end; a read error may be behind it.

Per germline, CDR1 SSHAT and CDR2 FNYEAQ (reference sequence). This CDR3 contains 15 residues. 13 Jbeta primers and 60 Vbeta primers were used for the PCR. Method: immunoSEQ multiplex PCR; TCRdb's copy keeps in-frame clones and lacks some. The table has more than 150,000 clones, around 80% seen once. This chain joins TRBV7-7 and TRBJ1-3, with 7 bases aligning to TRBD1. The specimen was PBMCs. The clonotype comes from a woman between 25 and 40 years old in good health and CMV-seronegative. CDR3 in amino acids: CASSPGTVSGNTIYF. The CDR3 DNA reads TGTGCTAGCAGCCCCGGGACAGTCTCTGGAAACACCATATATTTT.